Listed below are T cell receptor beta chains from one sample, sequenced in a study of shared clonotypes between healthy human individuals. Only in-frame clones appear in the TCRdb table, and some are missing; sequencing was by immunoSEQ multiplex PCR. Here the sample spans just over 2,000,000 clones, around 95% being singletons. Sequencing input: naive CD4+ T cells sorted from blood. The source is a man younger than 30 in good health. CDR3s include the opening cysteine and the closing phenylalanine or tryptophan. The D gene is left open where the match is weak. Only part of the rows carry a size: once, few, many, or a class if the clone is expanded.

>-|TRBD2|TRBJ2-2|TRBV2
TGTGCCAGCAGTGCTAGCGGGGACTACACCGGGGAGCTGTTTTTT
CASSASGDYTGELFF
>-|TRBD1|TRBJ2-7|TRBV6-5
TGTGCCAGCAGACTCCCGAGGGACAGGGGCTACGAGCAGTACTTC
CASRLPRDRGYEQYF
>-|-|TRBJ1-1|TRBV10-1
TGCGCCAGCACTCGGGAAGGGGGGCAGTTCGCTGAAGCTTTCTTT
CASTREGGQFAEAFF
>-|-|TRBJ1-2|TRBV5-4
TGTGCCAGCAGCTTGCAGGGGATCGCGGGCGGCTATGGCTACACCTTC
CASSLQGIAGGYGYTF
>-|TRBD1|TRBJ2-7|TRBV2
TGTGCCAGCAGTGACCGACAGGGATGGCAGTACTTC
CASSDRQGWQYF
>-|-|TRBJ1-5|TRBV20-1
TGCAGTGCTTCAGGGGTCCAGCCCCAGCATTTT
CSASGVQPQHF
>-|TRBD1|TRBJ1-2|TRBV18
TGTGCCAGCTCACCGGGGACAGACTATGGCTACACCTTC
CASSPGTDYGYTF
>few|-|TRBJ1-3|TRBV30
TGTGCCTGGAGTGTCAAGCAGGGCAGAAACACCATATATTTT
CAWSVKQGRNTIYF
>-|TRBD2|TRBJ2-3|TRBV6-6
TGTGCCAGCAGCCTCCCTAGCGGGGGATACACAGATACGCAGTATTTT
CASSLPSGGYTDTQYF
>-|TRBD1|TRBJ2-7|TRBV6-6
TGTGCCAGCAATAAAGGACAGGGGGCGCCCAACGAGCAGTACTTC
CASNKGQGAPNEQYF
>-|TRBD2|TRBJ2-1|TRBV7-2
TGTGCCAGCAGCTTAGGGTGGGCGGGAGTAGATGAGCAGTTCTTC
CASSLGWAGVDEQFF
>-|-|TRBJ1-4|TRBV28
TGTGCCAGCACTGCATTTGGGCAGCTGTTTTTT
CASTAFGQLFF
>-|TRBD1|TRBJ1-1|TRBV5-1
TGCGCCAGCAGCTCGACAGGGACAATGAACACTGAAGCTTTCTTT
CASSSTGTMNTEAFF
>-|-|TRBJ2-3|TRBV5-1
TGCGCCAGCACCATGGAAAGCACAGATACGCAGTATTTT
CASTMESTDTQYF
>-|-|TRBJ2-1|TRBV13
TGTGCCAGCAGCTTAGAAGGTAGGGATGCCTACAATGAGCAGTTCTTC
CASSLEGRDAYNEQFF
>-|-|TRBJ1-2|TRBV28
TGTGCCAGCAGCATCCCGGGACGCCGTGGCTACACCTTC
CASSIPGRRGYTF
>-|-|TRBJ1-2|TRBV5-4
TGTGCCAGCAGCTGGGAGTCCTCGTATGGCTACACCTTC
CASSWESSYGYTF
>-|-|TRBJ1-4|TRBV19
TGTGCCAGTAGTGGAGCATGGGGGGTTGAAAAACTGTTTTTT
CASSGAWGVEKLFF
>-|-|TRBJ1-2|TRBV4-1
TGCGCCAGCAGCCTCAATAGGGAAGTAAACTATGGCTACACCTTC
CASSLNREVNYGYTF
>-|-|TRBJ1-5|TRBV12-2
TGTGCAAGTCGCCCGGGACAGGGGAATCAGCCCCAGCATTTT
CASRPGQGNQPQHF
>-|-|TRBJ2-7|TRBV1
TGCACCAGCAGAGTAGCGGGGACCTACGAGCAGTACTTC
CTSRVAGTYEQYF
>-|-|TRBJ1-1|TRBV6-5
TGTGCCAGCAGAATTCACGGCCAAGCGGTGACTGAAGCTTTCTTT
CASRIHGQAVTEAFF
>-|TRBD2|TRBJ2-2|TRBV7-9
TGTGCCAGCAGCACGGCTAGCGGGGGACCTAAGCGGGCCACCGGGGAGCTGTTTTTT
CASSTASGGPKRATGELFF
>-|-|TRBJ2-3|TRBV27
TGTGCCAGCAGTCGAAGGATCGGGGGACCAAGCACAGATACGCAGTATTTT
CASSRRIGGPSTDTQYF
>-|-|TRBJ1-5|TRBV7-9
TGTGCCAGCAGCTTAGCTTCGGGCAGCTTGGATCAGCCCCAGCATTTT
CASSLASGSLDQPQHF
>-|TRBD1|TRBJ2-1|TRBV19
TGTGCCAGTAGAGGGACAGGGTACAATGAGCAGTTCTTC
CASRGTGYNEQFF
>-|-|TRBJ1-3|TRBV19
TGCTCAAGCTCTGGAAACACCATATATTTT
CSSSGNTIYF
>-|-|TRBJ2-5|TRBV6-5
TGTGCCAGCAGTTACTCGAGCCCGTATCAAGAGACCCAGTACTTC
CASSYSSPYQETQYF
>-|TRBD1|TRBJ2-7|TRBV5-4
TGTGCCAGCAGCCCGATGGGACAGGCCTACGAGCAGTACTTC
CASSPMGQAYEQYF
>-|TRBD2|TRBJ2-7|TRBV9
TGTGCCAGCAGCGGGACTAGCGGTTCCTACGAGCAGTACTTC
CASSGTSGSYEQYF
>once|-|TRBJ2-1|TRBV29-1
TGCAGCGGCCTTGGACATGAGCAGTACAATGAGCAGTTCTTC
CSGLGHEQYNEQFF
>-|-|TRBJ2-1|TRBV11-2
TGTGCCAGCAGCCCTACCCCGGGGGCCGGTAGGAATGAGCAGTTCTTC
CASSPTPGAGRNEQFF
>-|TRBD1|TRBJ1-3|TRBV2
TGTGCCAGCAGTGATTCTAGGACAGGAGCCTCTGGAAACACCATATATTTT
CASSDSRTGASGNTIYF
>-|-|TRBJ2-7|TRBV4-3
TGCGCCAGCAGCCAAGGTAGAGGACAGACATTCTACGAGCAGTACTTC
CASSQGRGQTFYEQYF
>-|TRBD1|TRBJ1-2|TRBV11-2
TGTGCCAGCAGCTTACCGGGGACAGGGTTCTATGGCTACACCTTC
CASSLPGTGFYGYTF
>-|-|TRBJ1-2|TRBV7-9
TGTGCCAGCAGCTTAGAGTCCAGCAACTATGGCTACACCTTC
CASSLESSNYGYTF
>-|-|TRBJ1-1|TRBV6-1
TGTGCCAGCAGTGAACTGGGTGAAGCTTTCTTT
CASSELGEAFF
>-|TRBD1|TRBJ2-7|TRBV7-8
TGTGCCAGCAGCTTCCGGACAGGGGCCTACGAGCAGTACTTC
CASSFRTGAYEQYF
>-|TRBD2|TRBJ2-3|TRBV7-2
TGTGCCAGCAGCTTAGACGGTAGTACTAGCGGGGCTCACACAGATACGCAGTATTTT
CASSLDGSTSGAHTDTQYF
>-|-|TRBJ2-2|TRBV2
TGTGCCAGCAGCGTCACCGGGGAGCTGTTTTTT
CASSVTGELFF
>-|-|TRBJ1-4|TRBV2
TGTGCCAGCAGGCTACAGGGAATCGGTGAAAAACTGTTTTTT
CASRLQGIGEKLFF
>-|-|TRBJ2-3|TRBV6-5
TGTGCCAGCAGCGACGGCCCCTCCACAGATACGCAGTATTTT
CASSDGPSTDTQYF
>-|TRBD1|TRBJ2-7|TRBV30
TGTGCCTGGAGTCGTTCCTTTTTTACAGGGGGGATGAACGAGCAGTACTTC
CAWSRSFFTGGMNEQYF